Listed below are T cell receptor beta chains from one sample, sequenced in a study of cytomegalovirus exposure and HLA in healthy donors. Produced via immunoSEQ multiplex PCR; TCRdb's table is partial and in-frame only. The sample records 95,000 to 150,000 clones, 80% to 85% being singletons. The sequencing input was PBMCs. The source is a man aged 25-45 years in good health and CMV-seronegative. CDR3s include the opening cysteine and the closing phenylalanine or tryptophan. D genes are given only for firm matches. A clone size is listed for some rows: how often the clone was seen (once, few, many), or a class if it is expanded.

v_gene	abundance	j_gene	d_gene	CDR3nt	CDR3aa
TRBV6-1	.	TRBJ2-5	.	TGTGCCAGCAGCGACGGACTAGAGACCCAGTACTTC	CASSDGLETQYF
TRBV5-1	.	TRBJ2-1	TRBD1	TGCGCCAGCAGCCCGACAGGGGGCGCATACAATGAGCAGTTCTTC	CASSPTGGAYNEQFF
TRBV5-1	.	TRBJ2-5	TRBD1	TGCGCCAGCAGTGAGACAGGGTCGGGCCAAGAGACCCAGTACTTC	CASSETGSGQETQYF
TRBV28	few	TRBJ2-3	.	TGTGCCAGCAGGAACAGTTGGGCGTATAACACAGATACGCAGTATTTT	CASRNSWAYNTDTQYF
TRBV4-2	.	TRBJ1-3	TRBD1	TGTGCCAGCAGCCAAGATCGCCAGGGGGCATCCGGGACAGCCTCTGGAAACACCATATATTTT	CASSQDRQGASGTASGNTIYF
TRBV2	.	TRBJ2-7	TRBD1	TGTGCCAGCACCGGGACAGGACTCTTCTACGAGCAGTACTTC	CASTGTGLFYEQYF
TRBV5-1	.	TRBJ1-3	.	TGCGCCAGCAGCTTGTACCCGGGGGGTGCTGGAAACACCATATATTTT	CASSLYPGGAGNTIYF
TRBV14	.	TRBJ2-7	.	TGTGCCAGCAGCCAAGTTGGCAACCTCTACGAGCAGTACTTC	CASSQVGNLYEQYF
TRBV7-9	.	TRBJ2-5	TRBD2	TGTGCCAGCAGCTTAGGAGGGGAGGGGCAAGAGACCCAGTACTTC	CASSLGGEGQETQYF
TRBV13	few	TRBJ2-3	.	TGTGCCAGCAGCTTTGGGCTAGCGCGAGATACGCAGTATTTT	CASSFGLARDTQYF